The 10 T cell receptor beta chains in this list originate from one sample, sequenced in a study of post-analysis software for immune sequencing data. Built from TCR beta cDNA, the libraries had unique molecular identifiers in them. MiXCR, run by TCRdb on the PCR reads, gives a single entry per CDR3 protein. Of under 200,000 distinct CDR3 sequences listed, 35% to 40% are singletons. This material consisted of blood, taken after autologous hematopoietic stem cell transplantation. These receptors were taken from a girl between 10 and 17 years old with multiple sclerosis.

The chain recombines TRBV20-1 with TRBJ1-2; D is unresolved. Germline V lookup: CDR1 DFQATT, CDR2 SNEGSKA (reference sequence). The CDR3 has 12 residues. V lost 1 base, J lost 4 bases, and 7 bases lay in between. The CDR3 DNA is TGCAGTGCTAGAGCAGGAGGCTATGGCTACACCTTC. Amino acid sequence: CSARAGGYGYTF.

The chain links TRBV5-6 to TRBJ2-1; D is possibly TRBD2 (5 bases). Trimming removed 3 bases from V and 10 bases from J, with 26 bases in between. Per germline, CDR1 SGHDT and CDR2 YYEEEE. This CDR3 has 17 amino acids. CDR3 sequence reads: CASSWVGLADPAGEQFF. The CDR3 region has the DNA TGTGCCAGCAGCTGGGTTGGGCTAGCTGATCCGGCCGGGGAGCAGTTCTTC.

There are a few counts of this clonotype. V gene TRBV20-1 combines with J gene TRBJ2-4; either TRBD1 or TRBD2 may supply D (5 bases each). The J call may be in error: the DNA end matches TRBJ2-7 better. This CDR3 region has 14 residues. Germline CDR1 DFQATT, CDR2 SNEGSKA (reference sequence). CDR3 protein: CSANQGRTLYEQYF. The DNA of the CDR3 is TGCAGTGCCAACCAGGGACGGACGCTTTACGAGCAGTACTTC.

The DNA of the CDR3 is TGTGCCAGCATGCCGGGACAGGGTTGGGGTGAGCAGTTCTTC. The encoded protein is CASMPGQGWGEQFF. The chain uses TRBV2 and TRBJ2-1, with 9 bases aligning to TRBD1. The CDR3 extends over 14 amino acids. CDR1 is SNHLY, CDR2 FYNNEI, per germline. V was clipped by 7 bases and J by 9 bases; unmatched bases: 10.

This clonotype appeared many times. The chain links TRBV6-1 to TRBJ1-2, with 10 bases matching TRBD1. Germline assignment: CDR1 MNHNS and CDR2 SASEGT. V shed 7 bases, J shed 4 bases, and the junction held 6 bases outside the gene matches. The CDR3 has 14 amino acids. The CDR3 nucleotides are TGTGCCAGCATCCGGGACAGGGGATCCTATGGCTACACCTTC. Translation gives CASIRDRGSYGYTF.

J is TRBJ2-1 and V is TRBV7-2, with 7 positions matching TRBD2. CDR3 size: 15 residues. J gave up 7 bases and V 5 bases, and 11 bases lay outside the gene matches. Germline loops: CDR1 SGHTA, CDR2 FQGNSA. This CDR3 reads CASSKRRWEGNEQFF. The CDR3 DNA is TGTGCCAGCAGCAAAAGGAGATGGGAGGGGAATGAGCAGTTCTTC.

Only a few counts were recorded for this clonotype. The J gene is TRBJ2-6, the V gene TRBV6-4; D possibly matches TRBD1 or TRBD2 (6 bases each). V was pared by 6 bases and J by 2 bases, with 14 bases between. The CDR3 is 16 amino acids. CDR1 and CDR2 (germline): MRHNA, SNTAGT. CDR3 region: CASSPRGTTGANVLTF. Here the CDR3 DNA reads TGTGCCAGCAGCCCACGGGGGACAACTGGGGCCAACGTCCTGACTTTC.

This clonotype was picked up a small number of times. This CDR3 is CASSPLSGSYEQYF. CDR3 bases: TGTGCCAGCAGTCCTCTTAGTGGGTCGTACGAGCAGTACTTC. The J gene is TRBJ2-7, the V gene TRBV27; unclear D gene. This CDR3 is built from 14 residues. CDR1 and CDR2 (germline): MNHEY, SMNVEV (reference sequence). V lost 5 bases to trimming and J lost 4 bases, with 15 bases between them.

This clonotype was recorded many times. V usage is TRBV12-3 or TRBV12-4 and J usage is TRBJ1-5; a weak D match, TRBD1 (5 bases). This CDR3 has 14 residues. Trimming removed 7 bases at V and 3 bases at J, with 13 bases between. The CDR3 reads CASNTGRDNQPQHF. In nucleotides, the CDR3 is TGTGCCAGCAACACGGGACGGGACAATCAGCCCCAGCATTTT.

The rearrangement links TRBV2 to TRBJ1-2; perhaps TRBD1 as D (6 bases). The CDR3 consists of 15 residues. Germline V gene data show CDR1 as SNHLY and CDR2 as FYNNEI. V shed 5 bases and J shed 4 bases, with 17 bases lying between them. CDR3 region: CASSFWGAGLYGYTF. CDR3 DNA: TGTGCCAGCAGTTTCTGGGGGGCAGGGCTCTATGGCTACACCTTC.